A single sample is the source of the 31 T cell receptor beta chains below, sequenced in a study of blood T cell repertoires in COVID-19. Here immunoSEQ multiplex PCR was the method, and the copy in TCRdb shows in-frame clones only, minus some. The sample holds some 310,000 clones, roughly 90% seen once. Sequenced sample: peripheral blood. These TCRs come from a woman in her forties with COVID-19, enrolled during active disease.

The V call is TRBV25-1, the J call TRBJ2-1; D not resolved. CDR1 and CDR2 (germline): MGHDK, SYGVNS. CDR3 length: 13 amino acids. Deletions cut 3 bases from V and 9 bases from J, with 12 bases between. CDR3 nucleotides: TGTGCCAGCAGTGAGCTTGTAGAATCTGAGCAGTTCTTC. Protein: CASSELVESEQFF.

The chain carries TRBV3-1 (or the pseudogene TRBV3-2) and TRBJ2-5, with D maybe TRBD1 (5 bases). Germline-derived CDR1 and CDR2 are LGHDT and YNNKEL (reference sequence). The V and J ends lost 0 bases and 5 bases respectively, with 13 bases between them. The CDR3 has 15 residues. The CDR3 spells CASSQDNRKVETQYF. The CDR3 bases are TGTGCCAGCAGCCAAGATAACAGGAAGGTGGAGACCCAGTACTTC.

Comments on this clone: A read error may produce the germline difference seen at one junction end. The chain has TRBV7-8 and TRBJ2-7; 9 nucleotides align to TRBD1. There are 11 residues in the CDR3. The germline gives CDR1 SGHVS, CDR2 FQNEAQ. This chain's CDR3 is CASSTGTGWNF. The DNA for the CDR3 is TGTGCCAGCAGCACCGGGACAGGGTGGAACTTC.

This chain links TRBV12-5 with TRBJ1-2; 7 bases are shared with TRBD1. In germline, CDR1 is LGHNT, CDR2 FRNRAP. Trimming removed 4 bases from V and 8 bases from J; junction bases left unmatched: 7. This CDR3 has 13 amino acids. The CDR3 sequence is CASGSLTGYGYTF. The CDR3 DNA reads as TGTGCTAGTGGTTCCCTGACAGGGTACGGCTACACCTTC.

J is TRBJ2-5 and V is TRBV3-1 (or the pseudogene TRBV3-2), with a possible D match to TRBD2 (6 bases). The V and J ends lost 3 bases and 9 bases respectively, with 11 bases between them. CDR1 LGHDT and CDR2 YNNKEL come from the germline V gene (reference sequence). The CDR3 length is 12 residues. The CDR3, as DNA: TGTGCCAGCAGCCAGCGGGAAGGGGCCCAGTACTTC. Protein sequence: CASSQREGAQYF.

This clone was found once. The CDR3 spells CASSLLSLSYNEQFF. CDR3 DNA: TGTGCCAGCAGCCTCCTTTCCCTCTCCTACAATGAGCAGTTCTTC. The chain joins TRBV6-5 to TRBJ2-1; D unresolved. The CDR3 spans 15 residues. Trimming took off 6 bases at V and 0 bases at J, with 12 bases between the two ends. Germline V gene data show CDR1 as MNHEY and CDR2 as SVGAGI.

This chain links TRBV7-3 with TRBJ2-7, with D possibly matching TRBD1 (6 bases). The V gene's germline CDR1 is SGHTA and CDR2 FQGTGA. V was trimmed by 2 bases and J by 3 bases, leaving 20 bases between them. This CDR3 is 17 amino acids long. The CDR3 loop reads CASSLSGRGQRVYEQYF. For the CDR3, the DNA is TGTGCCAGCAGCTTATCTGGAAGAGGACAGAGGGTCTACGAGCAGTACTTC.

The V and J genes are TRBV6-2 or TRBV6-3 and TRBJ2-2, with 9 nucleotides matching TRBD2. V gave up 4 bases and J gave up 9 bases; unmatched junction bases: 12. The CDR3 extends over 16 amino acids. CDR1 and CDR2 from the germline V gene are MNHEY and SVGEGT. CDR3 in DNA: TGTGCCAGCAGTTTCCACGGGACTAGCCTTAACAGGGAGCTGTTTTTT. Translation: CASSFHGTSLNRELFF.

This clone turned up a few times. The chain couples TRBV14 to TRBJ2-5; TRBD2 aligns across 8 bases. V trimming: 1 base; J trimming: 2 bases; junction bases outside the gene matches: 9. CDR1 SGHDN and CDR2 FVKESK come from the germline V gene. The length of the CDR3 is 17 residues. CDR3 sequence: CASSQGRSGGGQETQYF. CDR3 nucleotides: TGTGCCAGCAGCCAAGGGAGGTCCGGCGGGGGGCAAGAGACCCAGTACTTC.

This chain uses TRBV7-9 with TRBJ2-3, with 7 positions matching TRBD2. From germline, CDR1 is SEHNR and CDR2 FQNEAQ (reference sequence). This CDR3 has 15 amino acids. V was clipped by 3 bases and J by 2 bases; unmatched bases: 5. The CDR3 DNA sequence: TGTGCCAGCAGCTTGGCGGGAGTTGACACAGATACGCAGTATTTT. Amino acids: CASSLAGVDTDTQYF.

Here the CDR3 DNA reads TGCGCCAGCAGCTTGCGCGGCTCTAGCACAGATACGCAGTATTTT. Protein: CASSLRGSSTDTQYF. V and J are TRBV5-1 and TRBJ2-3, with no clear D. The CDR3 consists of 15 residues. V gave up 1 base and J gave up 0 bases, with 9 bases separating them. Germline assignment: CDR1 SGHRS and CDR2 YFSETQ.

In its sample, this clone was seen a few times. The chain uses TRBV7-6 and TRBJ1-2; 10 bases agree with TRBD1. The CDR3 runs to 16 residues. The J segment lost 3 bases and the V segment lost 3 bases, leaving 7 bases of the junction unmatched. CDR1 and CDR2 from the germline V gene are SGHVS and FNYEAQ. The CDR3 sequence: CASSFSPGTGDYGYTF. The DNA for the CDR3 is TGTGCCAGCAGCTTTAGCCCCGGGACAGGGGACTATGGCTACACCTTC.

The chain couples TRBV19 to TRBJ2-3; tentatively, D is TRBD1 (6 bases). Germline V CDR1 and CDR2: LNHDA, SQIVND (reference sequence). Deletions cut 7 bases from V and 1 base from J, with 15 bases between. The CDR3 consists of 15 residues. The CDR3 here is CASNPGAWGTDTQYF. CDR3 DNA sequence: TGTGCCAGTAACCCAGGGGCGTGGGGCACAGATACGCAGTATTTT.

The rearrangement joins TRBV30 to TRBJ2-7; D unclear. This CDR3 is 13 amino acids long. V gave up 2 bases and J gave up 2 bases, with 10 bases separating them. Germline V gene data show CDR1 as GTSNPN and CDR2 as SVGIG (reference sequence). The CDR3 DNA reads as TGTGCCTGGAGTCACAGTAATACCTACGAGCAGTACTTC. As protein: CAWSHSNTYEQYF.

The chain has TRBV7-8 and TRBJ2-7; 8 nucleotides match TRBD1. Germline loops: CDR1 SGHVS, CDR2 FQNEAQ. The CDR3 consists of 15 residues. V shed 2 bases and J 7 bases; nucleotides not matched to a gene: 10. CDR3 sequence (DNA): TGTGCCAGCAGCTTACTAGGACAGGGCGAGGGGGAGCAGTACTTC. This encodes CASSLLGQGEGEQYF.

This chain connects TRBV27 to TRBJ2-4, with D possibly being TRBD2 (8 bases). The CDR3 consists of 17 residues. V was trimmed by 2 bases and J by 3 bases, leaving 17 bases between them. Germline-derived CDR1 and CDR2 are MNHEY and SMNVEV (reference sequence). CDR3: CASSLKKGAGGKNIQYF. The CDR3 bases are TGTGCCAGCAGTTTAAAGAAGGGGGCGGGGGGCAAAAACATTCAGTACTTC.

The rearrangement links TRBV4-1 to TRBJ2-3, with a weak D call TRBD2 (5 bases). This CDR3 spans 15 amino acids. From germline, CDR1 is MGHRA and CDR2 YSYEKL. With 1 base removed from V and 5 bases from J, the gap between germline ends came to 13 bases. CDR3 amino acids: CASSQVLGVGDTQYF. Written as DNA, the CDR3 is TGCGCCAGCAGCCAAGTTCTGGGAGTTGGAGATACGCAGTATTTT.

With respect to this clone: Other nucleotide sequences from this sample produce the same CDR3. J is TRBJ1-5 and V is TRBV10-3, with 7 nucleotides matching TRBD1. The CDR3 length is 12 residues. In germline, CDR1 is ENHRY, CDR2 SYGVKD. The J segment lost 8 bases and the V segment lost 2 bases, leaving 0 bases of the junction unmatched. The CDR3 region has the DNA TGTGCCATCAGTGAGCAGGGGGAGCCCCAGCATTTT. Translation: CAISEQGEPQHF.

This chain uses TRBV4-3 with TRBJ1-1, with 7 bases that match TRBD1. The CDR3 sequence is 15 residues long. Unmatched junction bases numbered 8, after V lost 3 bases and J lost 4 bases. Germline CDR1 and CDR2: LGHNA and YSLEER. Here the CDR3 reads CASSHEDRAATEAFF. DNA for the CDR3: TGCGCCAGCAGCCACGAAGACAGGGCGGCCACTGAAGCTTTCTTT.

The J gene is TRBJ1-4, the V gene TRBV29-1; D call uncertain. Trimming removed 6 bases at V and 0 bases at J, with 14 bases between. The CDR3 is 15 residues long. Germline CDR1 reads SQVTM; CDR2 reads ANQGSEA. The CDR3: CSVQWARATNEKLFF. The CDR3 DNA reads TGCAGCGTCCAATGGGCCCGTGCAACTAATGAAAAACTGTTTTTT.

The V gene is TRBV4-1, the J gene TRBJ1-1; D is undetermined. V dropped 4 bases and J dropped 4 bases, with 13 bases sitting between them. CDR3 length: 14 amino acids. Germline V gene data show CDR1 as MGHRA and CDR2 as YSYEKL. The CDR3 DNA sequence: TGCGCCAGCAGCCCCCAGGCAGATATCACTGAAGCTTTCTTT. Its translation: CASSPQADITEAFF.

The chain links TRBV27 to TRBJ2-1, with TRBD1 matching 8 bases. CDR1 and CDR2 (germline): MNHEY, SMNVEV (reference sequence). CDR3 length equals 16 residues. V lost 2 bases, J lost 4 bases, and 7 bases stayed unmatched. Here the CDR3 DNA reads TGTGCCAGCAGTTTAAGGATGGGACAGGATTACAATGAGCAGTTCTTC. Encoded protein: CASSLRMGQDYNEQFF.

In its sample, this clone was seen a few times. The chain joins TRBV6-6 to TRBJ1-2; 7 nucleotides match TRBD1. CDR1 is MNHNY and CDR2 is SVGAGI in the germline V gene (reference sequence). The V and J ends lost 7 bases and 7 bases, in that order; junction bases with no gene match: 9. The CDR3 runs 13 residues. The chain's CDR3 is CASTSRGRLGYTF. The CDR3 DNA is TGTGCCAGCACCTCAAGGGGGCGGCTTGGCTACACCTTC.

This clone came up a few times. V and J are TRBV4-3 and TRBJ1-5; 7 bases line up with TRBD1. V shed 4 bases, J shed 4 bases, and the junction held 7 bases outside the gene matches. This CDR3 region has 15 residues. Looked up from germline, CDR1 is LGHNA and CDR2 is YSLEER. The DNA of the CDR3 is TGCGCCAGCAGCCGAGACCAACAGGGGAATCAGCCCCAGCATTTT. This translates into CASSRDQQGNQPQHF.

V gene TRBV28 combines with J gene TRBJ1-3; 7 bases agree with TRBD1. The CDR3 has 17 residues. Germline CDR1 and CDR2: MDHEN and SYDVKM. J was trimmed by 0 bases and V by 4 bases; bases with no gene match: 9. CDR3 sequence: CASSYLDREFSGNTIYF. The CDR3 coding sequence is TGTGCCAGCAGTTACCTAGACAGGGAATTCTCTGGAAACACCATATATTTT. The variable domain in full, with the rest retrieved from reference TRBV28 and TRBJ1-3, is DVKVTQSSRYLVKRTGEKVFLECVQDMDHENMFWYRQDPGLGLRLIYFSYDVKMKEKGDIPEGYSVSREKKERFSLILESASTNQTSMYLCASSYLDREFSGNTIYFGEGSWLTVV.

The chain is built from TRBV11-3 and TRBJ2-1, with D tentatively TRBD2 (6 bases). V shed 0 bases and J shed 0 bases, with 12 bases lying between them. The CDR3 has 17 amino acids. Germline V gives CDR1 SGHNT, CDR2 YENEEA. DNA of the CDR3: TGTGCCAGCAGCTTAGATCTAGGAGGGGCCTCCTACAATGAGCAGTTCTTC. It yields the protein CASSLDLGGASYNEQFF.

This clone has more than one count but fewer than ten. This chain links TRBV10-3 with TRBJ2-7; TRBD1 aligns across 7 bases. V shed 4 bases, J shed 3 bases, and the junction held 6 bases outside the gene matches. The length of the CDR3 is 14 residues. Germline loops: CDR1 ENHRY, CDR2 SYGVKD. CDR3 loop: CAISVLDRSYEQYF. DNA of the CDR3: TGTGCCATCAGTGTTTTGGACAGGAGCTACGAGCAGTACTTC.

The rearrangement joins TRBV5-6 to TRBJ2-5; D ambiguous. V dropped 4 bases and J dropped 0 bases, with 7 bases sitting between them. Germline V CDR1 and CDR2: SGHDT, YYEEEE. CDR3 size: 13 residues. CDR3: CASSPENQETQYF. Written as DNA, the CDR3 is TGTGCCAGCAGCCCCGAGAACCAAGAGACCCAGTACTTC. Using reference TRBV5-6 and TRBJ2-5 for the parts outside the CDR3, the full variable domain is DAGVTQSPTHLIKTRGQQVTLRCSPKSGHDTVSWYQQALGQGPQFIFQYYEEEERQRGNFPDRFSGHQFPNYSSELNVNALLLGDSALYLCASSPENQETQYFGPGTRLLVL.

In this sample, this clone turned up a few times. Other DNA sequences in this specimen translate into the identical CDR3. J is TRBJ2-3 and V is TRBV6-4, with 8 nucleotides matching TRBD2. The CDR3 runs to 15 residues. Trimming at V came to 0 bases and at J to 4 bases, leaving 3 bases not matched to a gene. Looked up from germline, CDR1 is MRHNA and CDR2 is SNTAGT. The CDR3 DNA reads TGTGCCAGCAGTGACTCGAGCGGGGGCGCAGATACGCAGTATTTT. Translation: CASSDSSGGADTQYF.

The CDR3 bases are TGTGCCAGCAGCTCCGGGACAGGCGATAGCAATCAGCCCCAGCATTTT. It specifies CASSSGTGDSNQPQHF. This rearrangement joins TRBV7-6 to TRBJ1-5; 8 bases are shared with TRBD1. The V and J ends lost 4 bases and 0 bases, in that order; junction bases with no gene match: 5. The CDR3 spans 16 residues. Germline values: CDR1 SGHVS, CDR2 FNYEAQ.

The chain has TRBV19 and TRBJ1-2, with a tentative D call TRBD1 (5 bases). The V gene's germline CDR1 is LNHDA and CDR2 SQIVND (reference sequence). Trimming shortened V by 5 bases and J by 7 bases, and 17 bases separated the two germline ends. There are 14 residues in the CDR3. DNA for the CDR3: TGTGCCAGTAGTCCCCGGGGGGTTCCACTTGGCTACACCTTC. It encodes CASSPRGVPLGYTF.